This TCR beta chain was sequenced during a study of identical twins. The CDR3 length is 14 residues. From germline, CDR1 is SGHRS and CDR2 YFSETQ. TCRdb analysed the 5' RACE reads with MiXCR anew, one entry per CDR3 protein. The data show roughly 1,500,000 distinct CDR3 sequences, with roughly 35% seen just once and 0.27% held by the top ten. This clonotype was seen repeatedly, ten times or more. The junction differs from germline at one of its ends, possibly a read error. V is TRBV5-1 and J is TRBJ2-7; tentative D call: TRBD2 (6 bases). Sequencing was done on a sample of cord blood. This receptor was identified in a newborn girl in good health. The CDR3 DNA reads TGTGCCAGCAGTTTACCGGGGGTGAGCTACGAGCAGTACTTC. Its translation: CASSLPGVSYEQYF.